Each of the 25 T cell receptor beta chains below was sequenced from the same sample in a study of early T cells in non-severe SARS-CoV-2 infection. TCRdb called the 5' RACE reads again in MiXCR, with one record for every CDR3 protein. The sample yields about 98,000 distinct CDR3 sequences, around 13% seen once. Sequencing used whole blood. The receptors stem from an adult who was a healthcare worker with PCR-confirmed SARS-CoV-2 infection or an uninfected control (not recorded which).

In its sample, this clonotype was seen many times. The V gene is TRBV5-4, the J gene TRBJ2-3; D is unclear. Germline V CDR1 and CDR2: SGHNT, YYREEE (reference sequence). Deletions cut 2 bases from V and 5 bases from J, with 12 bases between. The length of the CDR3 is 14 residues. The CDR3 is CASSLEDQGDTQYF. The CDR3 DNA is TGTGCCAGCAGCTTAGAGGACCAAGGAGATACGCAGTATTTT.

This clonotype turned up a few times. J is TRBJ2-3 and V is TRBV11-2, with D perhaps matching TRBD2 (5 bases). The CDR3 loop spans 16 amino acids. Trimming shortened V by 6 bases and J by 3 bases, and 19 bases separated the two germline ends. Germline CDR1 and CDR2: SGHAT and FQNNGV. The CDR3 DNA reads as TGTGCCAGCAGACAAATACTAGGACCCGATACAGATACGCAGTATTTT. Its protein product is CASRQILGPDTDTQYF.

With regard to this clonotype: Possible read error: a much larger clone is one base away. This rearrangement joins TRBV12-3 or TRBV12-4 to TRBJ2-3, with a tentative D call TRBD2 (5 bases). The CDR3 loop spans 16 amino acids. Trimming took off 4 bases at V and 6 bases at J, with 20 bases between the two ends. DNA for the CDR3: TGTGCCAGCAGTTGGTACCGAGCGGAAGGGCCGGATACGCAGTATTTT. Translating gives CASSWYRAEGPDTQYF.

Remarks on this clonotype: A read error may produce the germline difference seen at one junction end. The rearrangement joins TRBV27 to TRBJ2-1, with D hard to call. CDR3 length equals 16 residues. The V gene's germline CDR1 is MNHEY and CDR2 SMNVEV (reference sequence). The CDR3 loop reads CASSLMGPSSYNGQFF. DNA for the CDR3: TGTGCCAGCAGTTTAATGGGCCCGAGCTCCTACAATGGGCAGTTCTTC.

In its sample, this clonotype was seen many times. The chain has TRBV29-1 and TRBJ2-1; D perhaps matches TRBD2 (6 bases). The CDR3 is made up of 11 amino acids. Deletions cut 7 bases from V and 8 bases from J, with 12 bases between. Per the germline V gene, CDR1 is SQVTM and CDR2 is ANQGSEA. In DNA, the CDR3 is TGCAGCGCACCAACTAGCTATGAGCAGTTCTTC. This sequence encodes CSAPTSYEQFF.

This clonotype was seen a few times. DNA of the CDR3: TGTGCCAGCAGCGCTTACAGTAAGGGGGTCACAGATACGCAGTATTTT. This sequence encodes CASSAYSKGVTDTQYF. The genes are TRBV5-6 and TRBJ2-3; tentatively, D is TRBD1 (6 bases). The length of the CDR3 is 16 residues. Trimming stripped 4 bases from V and 2 bases from J, with 17 bases between. The germline gives CDR1 SGHDT, CDR2 YYEEEE.

This clonotype was recorded many times. The CDR3: CATSDPRRGSPGELFF. DNA for the CDR3: TGTGCCACCAGTGATCCACGGCGGGGGTCGCCCGGGGAGCTGTTTTTT. The gene calls are TRBV24-1 and TRBJ2-2; TRBD2 matches at 7 bases. Germline CDR1 and CDR2: KGHDR and SFDVKD. The CDR3 runs to 16 residues. V gave up 3 bases and J gave up 6 bases; unmatched junction bases: 9.

The V gene is TRBV18, the J gene TRBJ2-1; TRBD1 might be the D (6 bases). Germline V gives CDR1 KGHSH, CDR2 LQKENI. V dropped 2 bases and J dropped 7 bases, with 9 bases sitting between them. The CDR3 is made up of 13 amino acids. In nucleotides, the CDR3 is TGTGCCAGCTCACCAAACAGGGAGAATGAGCAGTTCTTC. This codes for CASSPNRENEQFF.

This clonotype was detected ten times or more. The chain joins TRBV28 to TRBJ2-1, with 9 positions matching TRBD1. The CDR3 consists of 16 residues. The trim removed 2 bases at V and 2 bases at J, leaving 4 bases unmatched. Looked up from germline, CDR1 is MDHEN and CDR2 is SYDVKM. The chain's CDR3 is CASSLSGQGTYNEQFF. The DNA for the CDR3 is TGTGCCAGCAGTTTAAGTGGACAGGGGACCTACAATGAGCAGTTCTTC.

This sequence joins TRBV20-1 and TRBJ2-1; D ambiguous. Germline V lookup: CDR1 DFQATT, CDR2 SNEGSKA (reference sequence). V gave up 3 bases and J gave up 0 bases, with 15 bases separating them. The CDR3 runs 16 residues. CDR3 nucleotides: TGCAGTGCTAGCCCCCCTCCTAGACCCTCCTACAATGAGCAGTTCTTC. Residues: CSASPPPRPSYNEQFF.

V is TRBV20-1 and J is TRBJ2-3; D not certain. Germline V lookup: CDR1 DFQATT, CDR2 SNEGSKA (reference sequence). This CDR3 comprises 14 residues. Trimming removed 1 base at V and 6 bases at J, with 14 bases between. The CDR3 coding sequence is TGCAGTGCTAGAGCGTTTGGTGGCTTTGATACGCAGTATTTT. Its translation is CSARAFGGFDTQYF.

This clonotype was picked up many times. J is TRBJ1-1 and V is TRBV28; D gene ambiguous. V lost 6 bases, J lost 8 bases, and 16 bases lay in between. The CDR3 sequence is 13 residues long. Per germline, CDR1 MDHEN and CDR2 SYDVKM. The CDR3 region is CASRPYTGREAFF. The CDR3 region has the DNA TGTGCCAGCAGACCCTACACTGGGCGGGAAGCTTTCTTT.

This clonotype was detected many times. V gene TRBV9 combines with J gene TRBJ1-5; D not certain. The CDR3 spans 15 residues. V was clipped by 0 bases and J by 1 base, with 8 bases between them. Germline V gene data show CDR1 as SGDLS and CDR2 as YYNGEE. CDR3 in amino acids: CASSVDGRSNQPQHF. CDR3 sequence (DNA): TGTGCCAGCAGCGTAGACGGGAGGAGCAATCAGCCCCAGCATTTT. The complete variable domain, with remaining parts taken from reference TRBV9 and TRBJ1-5, reads DSGVTQTPKHLITATGQRVTLRCSPRSGDLSVYWYQQSLDQGLQFLIQYYNGEERAKGNILERFSAQQFPDLHSELNLSSLELGDSALYFCASSVDGRSNQPQHFGDGTRLSIL.

This clonotype was detected only a few times. The CDR3 DNA reads TGCAGTGTCGGGACCGTTCGTTACGAGCAGTACTTC. Translation: CSVGTVRYEQYF. This rearrangement joins TRBV20-1 to TRBJ2-7; either TRBD1 or TRBD2 may fit D (5 bases each). This CDR3 is 12 amino acids long. V was trimmed by 7 bases and J by 4 bases, leaving 14 bases between them. Germline lookup yields CDR1 DFQATT and CDR2 SNEGSKA (reference sequence).

The chain carries TRBV21-1 and TRBJ2-7; the table gives TRBD1 as D, unverified against the DNA. TRBV21-1 constitutes a pseudogene. The CDR3 is 14 residues long. CDR3 bases: TGTGCCAGCCTTAAGGGGGACAGGCTGTACGAGCAGTACTTC. Translated: CASLKGDRLYEQYF.

This clonotype was counted at least ten times. The rearrangement uses TRBV4-1 and TRBJ2-7; D is uncertain. Germline V gene sequence: CDR1 MGHRA, CDR2 YSYEKL. The V and J ends lost 8 bases and 7 bases respectively, with 15 bases between them. The CDR3 covers 12 residues. As DNA, the CDR3 is TGCGCCAGCGTGGACCAGTTACAGGAGCAGTACTTC. The encoded protein is CASVDQLQEQYF.

This clonotype was counted a few times. This sequence joins TRBV18 and TRBJ1-1; 9 nucleotides agree with TRBD1. Germline assignment: CDR1 KGHSH and CDR2 LQKENI. The CDR3 runs to 17 residues. Trimming at V came to 1 base and at J to 7 bases, leaving 13 bases not matched to a gene. The CDR3 DNA is TGTGCCAGCTCACCACAAATGGGACAGGGTAGAACAGGTGAAGCTTTCTTT. It encodes CASSPQMGQGRTGEAFF.

The chain combines TRBV29-1 with TRBJ2-1; TRBD2 agrees at 11 bases. The CDR3 contains 14 residues. Germline trimming cut 3 bases from V and 9 bases from J; bases unmatched to any gene: 7. CDR1 is SQVTM and CDR2 is ANQGSEA in the germline V gene. CDR3 nucleotides: TGCAGCGTTGAGGTAGCGGGAGGGCCAGGTGAGCAGTTCTTC. Encoded protein: CSVEVAGGPGEQFF.

The table lists this clonotype with a few counts. The chain combines TRBV6-2 or TRBV6-3 with TRBJ1-2; D might be TRBD1 (6 bases). V lost 6 bases and J lost 6, with 11 bases in between. The CDR3 consists of 12 residues. Germline V gene sequence: CDR1 MNHEY, CDR2 SVGEGT. This CDR3 reads CASSSDSDGYTF. As DNA, the CDR3 is TGTGCCAGCAGCTCGGACAGCGATGGCTACACCTTC.

V and J are TRBV28 and TRBJ1-6, with D possibly being TRBD1 (6 bases). Trimming removed 3 bases at V and 6 bases at J, with 15 bases between. Germline CDR1 MDHEN, CDR2 SYDVKM. CDR3 length equals 16 residues. CDR3 residues: CASSFPGVGANSPLHF. In nucleotides, the CDR3 is TGTGCCAGCAGTTTTCCAGGGGTAGGAGCTAATTCACCCCTCCACTTT.

The chain recombines TRBV30 with TRBJ2-1; TRBD1 is a possible D gene (7 bases). This CDR3 has 14 amino acids. V dropped 5 bases and J dropped 7 bases, with 18 bases sitting between them. The germline CDR1 and CDR2 sequences are GTSNPN and SVGIG (reference sequence). The CDR3 region has the DNA TGTGCCTGGGGTACAGGGGCTGCGGGGAATGAGCAGTTCTTC. Amino acids: CAWGTGAAGNEQFF.

This clonotype was detected a few times. The germline gene is not matched at one end of the junction; a read error may be the cause. This chain joins TRBV28 and TRBJ1-6, with 7 bases aligning to TRBD1. There are 14 residues in the CDR3. Germline V gene sequence: CDR1 MDHEN, CDR2 SYDVKM. CDR3: CASFRTGINSPLHF. Here the CDR3 DNA reads TGTGCCAGCTTCCGGACAGGAATAAATTCACCCCTCCATTTT.

This clonotype was recorded many times. The chain has TRBV11-2 and TRBJ2-3; D is undetermined. This CDR3 has 14 residues. V lost 6 bases, J lost 0 bases, and 10 bases lay in between. Per the germline V gene, CDR1 is SGHAT and CDR2 is FQNNGV. The CDR3: CASSPGLSTDTQYF. The CDR3 bases are TGTGCCAGCAGTCCGGGTTTGAGCACAGATACGCAGTATTTT.

This clonotype was seen many times. The chain carries TRBV20-1 and TRBJ1-1, with a tentative D call TRBD1 (5 bases). The CDR3 sequence is 16 residues long. Trimming shortened V by 0 bases and J by 0 bases, and 14 bases separated the two germline ends. Germline CDR1 and CDR2: DFQATT and SNEGSKA (reference sequence). The CDR3: CSARDDSRNVNTEAFF. The CDR3 DNA reads as TGCAGTGCTAGAGATGACAGTCGGAACGTGAACACTGAAGCTTTCTTT.

This clonotype was recorded many times. The genes are TRBV20-1 and TRBJ1-1; TRBD1 might be the D (5 bases). The germline gives CDR1 DFQATT, CDR2 SNEGSKA (reference sequence). The CDR3 is made up of 14 amino acids. Trimming pared 4 bases from V and 4 bases from J, leaving 16 bases between. CDR3 DNA: TGCAGTGCTACCGCACATGCTGGGGGCACTGAAGCTTTCTTT. Protein: CSATAHAGGTEAFF.